This entry lists 9 T cell receptor beta chains sequenced from one sample in a study of shared clonotypes between healthy human individuals (dated by TCRdb to about 2020). Libraries came from the immunoSEQ multiplex PCR assay. Sourced from immuneACCESS, this table was stored by TCRdb with only in-frame sequences that have V and J called. A share of the clones is absent; for the studies checked, an unresolved V gene accounts for under half, and the remainder has no known explanation. The sample data list about 96,000 clones, and less than 60% of these were observed just once. Jointly, the top ten make up less than 15% of the sample. Sequenced input: PBMCs. The receptors shown here come from a woman in her thirties or forties in good health. Some clones in this sample may be carry-over from other donors' samples.

There are many counts of this clone. V gene TRBV5-1 combines with J gene TRBJ1-2; unclear D gene. The V end lost 3 bases, the J end lost 4 bases, and 10 bases lay between the germline ends. This CDR3 spans 13 amino acids. Germline CDR1 reads SGHRS; CDR2 reads YFSETQ. The chain's CDR3 is CASSSDGPYGYTF. As DNA, the CDR3 is TGCGCCAGCAGCTCCGACGGACCCTATGGCTACACCTTC.

This clone was seen many times. This sample also contains other DNA sequences that code for the same CDR3. The V and J genes are TRBV5-1 and TRBJ1-1; tentative D call: TRBD1 (6 bases). Germline assignment: CDR1 SGHRS and CDR2 YFSETQ. V was pared by 4 bases and J by 1 base, with 8 bases between. The length of the CDR3 is 13 residues. CDR3 protein: CASSRQENTEAFF. CDR3 coding DNA: TGCGCCAGCAGCCGACAGGAGAACACTGAAGCTTTCTTT. Variable domain in full (rest from reference TRBV5-1 and TRBJ1-1): KAGVTQTPRYLIKTRGQQVTLSCSPISGHRSVSWYQQTPGQGLQFLFEYFSETQRNKGNFPGRFSGRQFSNSRSEMNVSTLELGDSALYLCASSRQENTEAFFGQGTRLTVV.

The sample holds many counts of this clone. The J gene is TRBJ2-1, the V gene TRBV30, with 9 bases matching TRBD2. CDR1 and CDR2 (germline): GTSNPN, SVGIG (reference sequence). This CDR3 contains 15 residues. V shed 1 base, J shed 7 bases, and the junction held 8 bases outside the gene matches. CDR3 sequence (DNA): TGTGCCTGGAGTGGGGGTAGCGGGAGACCGAATGAGCAGTTCTTC. It yields the protein CAWSGGSGRPNEQFF.

There are many counts of this clone. This chain connects TRBV7-2 to TRBJ2-7; 8 bases fit TRBD2. The V gene's germline CDR1 is SGHTA and CDR2 FQGNSA. The CDR3 length is 16 residues. J was trimmed by 6 bases and V by 1 base; bases with no gene match: 11. CDR3 DNA: TGTGCCAGCAGCTTAGAGGGACTAGGGGGGGTCCGCGAGCAGTACTTC. Amino acid sequence: CASSLEGLGGVREQYF.

This clone has a handful of counts. This chain connects TRBV2 to TRBJ1-4, with D unclear. Trimming removed 3 bases from V and 7 bases from J, with 9 bases in between. Germline CDR1 and CDR2: SNHLY and FYNNEI. This CDR3 is built from 13 residues. For the CDR3, the DNA is TGTGCCAGCAGTGATTTGGTGGGTGAAAAACTGTTTTTT. Residues: CASSDLVGEKLFF.

Many counts were recorded for this clone. In nucleotides, the CDR3 is TGTGCCAGCCAGACGCGGGTAGAGGAAGAGCAGTACTTC. As protein: CASQTRVEEEQYF. The chain recombines TRBV28 with TRBJ2-5, with TRBD2 as a possible D gene (5 bases). The CDR3 runs to 13 residues. Germline V gene lookup returns CDR1 MDHEN and CDR2 SYDVKM. V shed 8 bases and J shed 11 bases, with 21 bases lying between them.

A note on this clone: This could be a read error, since a much larger clone is one nucleotide away. The chain has TRBV11-3 and TRBJ2-1; D unclear. This CDR3 is 13 amino acids long. Germline V gene lookup returns CDR1 SGHNT and CDR2 YENEEA. The CDR3 sequence is CASSLTKGREQFF. In DNA form, the CDR3 reads TGTGCCAGTAGCTTGACGAAGGGTCGCGAGCAGTTCTTC.

This clone was observed a handful of times. The rearrangement links TRBV30 to TRBJ2-1; TRBD2 agrees at 12 bases. The trim removed 2 bases at V and 7 bases at J, leaving 12 bases unmatched. CDR3 length equals 17 residues. Germline CDR1 and CDR2: GTSNPN and SVGIG (reference sequence). DNA of the CDR3: TGTGCCTGGAGTCCCGGTAGGACTAGCGGGATTGAGAATGAGCAGTTCTTC. Amino acids: CAWSPGRTSGIENEQFF.

The table lists this clone with a few counts. The CDR3 is CATGGQAYTEAFF. Written as DNA, the CDR3 is TGTGCCACCGGGGGACAGGCCTACACTGAAGCTTTCTTT. The chain combines TRBV15 with TRBJ1-1; 8 bases match TRBD1. Trimming took 8 bases from V and 3 from J; bases not matched to a gene: 5. CDR1 is LNHNV and CDR2 is YYDKDF in the germline V gene (reference sequence). This CDR3 comprises 13 residues.